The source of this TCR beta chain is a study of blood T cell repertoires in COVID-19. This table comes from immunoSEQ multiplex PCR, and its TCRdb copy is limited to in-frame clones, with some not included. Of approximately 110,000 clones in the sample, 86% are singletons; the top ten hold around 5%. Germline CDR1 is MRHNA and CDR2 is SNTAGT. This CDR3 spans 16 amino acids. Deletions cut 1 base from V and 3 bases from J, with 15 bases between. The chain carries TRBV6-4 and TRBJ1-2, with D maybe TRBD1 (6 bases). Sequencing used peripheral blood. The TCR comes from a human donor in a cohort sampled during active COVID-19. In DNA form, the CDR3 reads TGTGCCAGCAGTGACTGGACAGATGAAGAGGACTATGGCTACACCTTC. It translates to CASSDWTDEEDYGYTF.